The next 20 T cell receptor beta chains were all read from a single sample in a study of early T cells in non-severe SARS-CoV-2 infection. MiXCR was run by TCRdb on the 5' RACE reads, yielding one entry per CDR3 protein. The sample carries 50,000 or so distinct CDR3 sequences, roughly 13% recorded once. Sequencing input: whole blood. The receptor source for this set is an adult who was a healthcare worker with PCR-confirmed SARS-CoV-2 infection or an uninfected control (not recorded which).

This clonotype was seen a handful of times. This chain uses TRBV9 with TRBJ1-2; 9 bases align to TRBD1. This CDR3 is built from 14 residues. Per germline, CDR1 SGDLS and CDR2 YYNGEE. V shed 0 bases, J shed 7 bases, and the junction held 4 bases outside the gene matches. The chain's CDR3 is CASSVGNRGLGYTF. The CDR3 DNA is TGTGCCAGCAGCGTAGGGAACAGGGGGCTTGGCTACACCTTC.

This clonotype was seen only a few times. This chain joins TRBV20-1 and TRBJ2-7; D is possibly TRBD2 (7 bases). V was trimmed by 1 base and J by 3 bases, leaving 13 bases between them. The CDR3 has 14 amino acids. CDR1 and CDR2 (germline): DFQATT, SNEGSKA (reference sequence). The CDR3 DNA sequence: TGCAGTGCTAGAGTTGGGGGGGCTATCTACGAGCAGTACTTC. The encoded protein is CSARVGGAIYEQYF.

This clonotype was seen more than once but under ten times. This chain joins TRBV20-1 and TRBJ2-6; D is unclear. The CDR3 consists of 15 residues. Germline CDR1 is DFQATT and CDR2 is SNEGSKA (reference sequence). V lost 0 bases to trimming and J lost 4 bases, with 10 bases between them. This chain's CDR3 is CSARDPRPGANVLTF. CDR3 sequence (DNA): TGCAGTGCTAGAGATCCAAGGCCCGGGGCCAACGTCCTGACTTTC.

This clonotype was observed many times. The gene calls are TRBV28 and TRBJ1-2; D gene uncertain. V was clipped by 4 bases and J by 0 bases, with 12 bases between them. The CDR3 covers 15 residues. CDR1 MDHEN and CDR2 SYDVKM come from the germline V gene. As DNA, the CDR3 is TGTGCCAGCAGTTCCCCCCCTATCGCTAACTATGGCTACACCTTC. Its translation: CASSSPPIANYGYTF.

This clonotype has only a few counts. This sequence joins TRBV7-2 and TRBJ2-1; D remains unclear. Looked up from germline, CDR1 is SGHTA and CDR2 is FQGNSA. The CDR3 runs 15 residues. The germline V and J ends were trimmed by 0 bases and 0 bases, with 6 bases remaining between them. CDR3 region: CASSLAGSSYNEQFF. CDR3 nucleotide sequence: TGTGCCAGCAGCTTAGCAGGTAGCTCCTACAATGAGCAGTTCTTC. The complete variable domain, with remaining parts taken from reference TRBV7-2 and TRBJ2-1, reads GAGVSQSPSNKVTEKGKDVELRCDPISGHTALYWYRQSLGQGLEFLIYFQGNSAPDKSGLPSDRFSAERTGGSVSTLTIQRTQQEDSAVYLCASSLAGSSYNEQFFGPGTRLTVL.

This clonotype was counted many times. This rearrangement joins TRBV2 to TRBJ2-7; 8 nucleotides align to TRBD1. Germline V gene sequence: CDR1 SNHLY, CDR2 FYNNEI. CDR3 size: 15 residues. With 4 bases clipped from V and 5 bases from J, the junction kept 10 bases outside the gene matches. The CDR3 nucleotides read TGTGCCAGCAGTGCCGCTAGGACAGGGAGCGACGAGCAGTACTTC. This codes for CASSAARTGSDEQYF.

The V gene is TRBV18, the J gene TRBJ2-4; D ambiguous. Germline V lookup: CDR1 KGHSH, CDR2 LQKENI. The CDR3 has 15 amino acids. With 3 bases removed from V and 0 bases from J, the gap between germline ends came to 9 bases. The CDR3 nucleotides are TGTGCCAGCTCACCGGAGCAACTAGCCAAAAACATTCAGTACTTC. This encodes CASSPEQLAKNIQYF. The entire variable domain, with the rest obtained from reference TRBV18 and TRBJ2-4, is as follows: NAGVMQNPRHLVRRRGQEARLRCSPMKGHSHVYWYRQLPEEGLKFMVYLQKENIIDESGMPKERFSAEFPKEGPSILRIQQVVRGDSAAYFCASSPEQLAKNIQYFGAGTRLSVL.

This clonotype was seen ten or more times. The chain links TRBV9 to TRBJ2-2; 7 nucleotides align to TRBD2. Trimming at V came to 1 base and at J to 3 bases, leaving 15 bases not matched to a gene. Germline CDR1 is SGDLS and CDR2 is YYNGEE. The CDR3 sequence is 19 residues long. CDR3 DNA sequence: TGTGCCAGCAGCGTACAAGCGTCGGGCAGCGGGGTATACACCGGGGAGCTGTTTTTT. The encoded protein is CASSVQASGSGVYTGELFF.

This clonotype was recorded a few times. The J gene is TRBJ1-6, the V gene TRBV7-9; the D gene is possibly TRBD1 (6 bases). Trimming pared 4 bases from V and 7 bases from J, leaving 14 bases between. CDR1 is SEHNR, CDR2 FQNEAQ, per germline (reference sequence). The CDR3 extends over 15 amino acids. The CDR3 reads CASSSMGTGNSPLHF. The CDR3 DNA follows: TGTGCCAGCAGCTCGATGGGAACAGGGAATTCACCCCTCCACTTT.

This clonotype was detected many times. The chain combines TRBV27 with TRBJ1-6; D gene unclear. Trimming took 1 base from V and 7 from J, leaving 8 bases between them. Germline V gene lookup returns CDR1 MNHEY and CDR2 SMNVEV (reference sequence). The CDR3 length is 14 residues. This CDR3 is CASSLWKFNSPLHF. CDR3 in DNA: TGTGCCAGCAGTTTATGGAAGTTCAATTCACCCCTCCACTTT.

There are many counts of this clonotype. CDR3 DNA: TGTGCCAGCAGTTGGGACGGCTACTCTGGAAACACCATATATTTT. This gives the protein CASSWDGYSGNTIYF. This chain joins TRBV27 and TRBJ1-3, with a possible D match to TRBD1 (5 bases). V was pared by 4 bases and J by 0 bases, with 10 bases between. Germline V gives CDR1 MNHEY, CDR2 SMNVEV (reference sequence). The CDR3 is 15 amino acids.

This clonotype was counted ten times or more. The chain uses TRBV29-1 and TRBJ2-7; 7 bases line up with TRBD1. This CDR3 has 11 amino acids. V trimming: 6 bases; J trimming: 8 bases; junction bases outside the gene matches: 7. Germline loops: CDR1 SQVTM, CDR2 ANQGSEA. CDR3 in amino acids: CSVTQGDQQYF. The CDR3 nucleotides read TGCAGCGTCACTCAGGGGGACCAGCAGTACTTC.

This clonotype was counted ten times or more. The CDR3 here is CASSLGDSHSNSPLHF. The CDR3, as DNA: TGTGCCAGCAGCTTGGGGGACAGCCACTCAAATTCACCCCTCCACTTT. The chain uses TRBV5-5 and TRBJ1-6, with TRBD1 identical over 7 bases. In germline, CDR1 is SGHKS, CDR2 YYEKEE (reference sequence). Losses at the gene ends were 0 bases for V and 7 bases for J; bases not matched to a gene: 7. CDR3 length: 16 residues.

This clonotype was seen ten or more times. This chain joins TRBV28 and TRBJ1-6; D is possibly TRBD1 (5 bases). The V gene's germline CDR1 is MDHEN and CDR2 SYDVKM. The CDR3 is 15 residues long. V dropped 11 bases and J dropped 9 bases, with 23 bases sitting between them. The CDR3 bases are TGTGCCGCCCGGGACGTCGATGATTTCGCTTCACCCCTCCACTTT. It codes for CAARDVDDFASPLHF.

This clonotype came up many times. J is TRBJ2-2 and V is TRBV6-1, with D hard to call. Germline-derived CDR1 and CDR2 are MNHNS and SASEGT. Trimming removed 7 bases from V and 2 bases from J, with 11 bases in between. The CDR3 has 14 amino acids. The CDR3 is CASMTSLNTGELFF. The CDR3 region has the DNA TGTGCCAGCATGACATCCCTCAACACCGGGGAGCTGTTTTTT.

This clonotype was recorded many times. This rearrangement joins TRBV4-1 to TRBJ1-1; possible D gene TRBD1, 6 bases. V shed 4 bases and J shed 0 bases, with 12 bases lying between them. Germline V gene lookup returns CDR1 MGHRA and CDR2 YSYEKL. CDR3 length equals 15 residues. In nucleotides, the CDR3 is TGCGCCAGCAGCCCAAACCAGGGGCTGAACACTGAAGCTTTCTTT. This gives the protein CASSPNQGLNTEAFF.

Turning to this clonotype: A much larger clone lies one base from this, so it may be a read error. The V call is TRBV5-1, the J call TRBJ2-3, with 8 bases fitting TRBD1. The CDR3 consists of 13 residues. Germline V lookup: CDR1 SGHRS, CDR2 YFSETQ. CDR3 in amino acids: CTSSQTGADTQYF. CDR3 coding DNA: TGCACCAGCAGCCAGACAGGGGCAGATACGCAGTATTTT. Combining the CDR3 with reference TRBV5-1 and TRBJ2-3 gives the whole variable domain KAGVTQTPRYLIKTRGQQVTLSCSPISGHRSVSWYQQTPGQGLQFLFEYFSETQRNKGNFPGRFSGRQFSNSRSEMNVSTLELGDSALYLCTSSQTGADTQYFGPGTRLTVL.

The V and J genes are TRBV19 and TRBJ1-4, with D perhaps TRBD1 (5 bases). The CDR3 spans 13 residues. In germline, CDR1 is LNHDA, CDR2 SQIVND (reference sequence). Deletions cut 8 bases from V and 10 bases from J, with 17 bases between. The CDR3 here is CASSPEGRGKLFF. In nucleotides, the CDR3 is TGTGCCAGTTCCCCCGAGGGGAGGGGAAAACTGTTTTTT.

This clonotype was observed many times. V gene TRBV2 combines with J gene TRBJ1-2; a possible D gene is TRBD1 (6 bases). The CDR3 has 14 amino acids. The germline CDR1 and CDR2 sequences are SNHLY and FYNNEI. Deletions cut 6 bases from V and 2 bases from J, with 13 bases between. Here the CDR3 DNA reads TGTGCCAGCAGCTCACAGGGCGGCAACTATGGCTACACCTTC. It is translated as CASSSQGGNYGYTF.

This clonotype has ten or more counts. The chain is built from TRBV3-1 and TRBJ2-1, with 7 bases identical to TRBD2. Germline-derived CDR1 and CDR2 are LGHDT and YNNKEL (reference sequence). This CDR3 region has 17 residues. Trimming removed 0 bases from V and 2 bases from J; junction bases left unmatched: 7. CDR3 nucleotide sequence: TGTGCCAGCAGCCAAGATGCGGGGAGGGTCCCCTACAATGAGCAGTTCTTC. The encoded protein is CASSQDAGRVPYNEQFF.